The 10 T cell receptor beta chains in this list originate from one sample, sequenced in a study of CD8 T cells in ankylosing spondylitis. Study-wide results and caveats: For ankylosing spondylitis blood, a TCR beta motif of several highly homologous variants appeared characteristic.

For these receptors, no antigen is known. MiXCR, applied by TCRdb to the 5' RACE reads, yields one record per CDR3 protein. Of approximately 540,000 distinct CDR3 sequences detected, roughly 13% appear once; the ten largest clones hold 6.8%. The sequenced material came from blood, either unsorted or a sorted T cell fraction (not recorded which). The origin of the receptors is a male donor with ankylosing spondylitis.

In this sample, this clonotype turned up once. The rearrangement links TRBV7-8 to TRBJ2-5, with D perhaps matching TRBD2 (6 bases). Germline CDR1 and CDR2: SGHVS and FQNEAQ. The V end was cut by 0 bases, the J end by 5 bases, with 22 bases between. The CDR3 covers 18 residues. CDR3 amino acids: CASSLAGLFGRSGETQYF. Written as DNA, the CDR3 is TGTGCCAGCAGCTTAGCTGGATTGTTCGGGAGATCTGGGGAGACCCAGTACTTC.

This clonotype was seen only a few times. The CDR3 region has the DNA TGTGCCAGCAGCTTGACAGGGGTTTCCTACAATGAGCAGTTCTTC. It translates to CASSLTGVSYNEQFF. This chain joins TRBV5-5 and TRBJ2-1, with 7 bases fitting TRBD1. The length of the CDR3 is 15 residues. CDR1 is SGHKS and CDR2 is YYEKEE in the germline V gene (reference sequence). V shed 1 base and J 1 base; nucleotides not matched to a gene: 2.

This clonotype has a handful of counts. The gene calls are TRBV7-2 and TRBJ1-5; perhaps TRBD1 as D (5 bases). Germline-derived CDR1 and CDR2 are SGHTA and FQGNSA. Trimming removed 5 bases at V and 0 bases at J, with 8 bases between. CDR3 length: 14 amino acids. CDR3 sequence (DNA): TGTGCCAGCAGCCCAGGGTTTAGCAATCAGCCCCAGCATTTT. Translated: CASSPGFSNQPQHF.

A few counts support this clonotype. This chain connects TRBV29-1 to TRBJ2-1; 8 nucleotides align to TRBD1. Germline V gene data show CDR1 as SQVTM and CDR2 as ANQGSEA. The CDR3 length is 13 residues. Trimming removed 5 bases from V and 1 base from J; junction bases left unmatched: 1. As DNA, the CDR3 is TGCAGCGTTCGACAGGGGTCCTACAATGAGCAGTTCTTC. Amino acids: CSVRQGSYNEQFF.

This clonotype showed up just once. This chain uses TRBV7-2 with TRBJ2-3; no reliable D call. The CDR3 contains 13 residues. The germline V gene encodes CDR1 SGHTA and CDR2 FQGNSA. V lost 7 bases to trimming and J lost 2 bases, with 10 bases between them. For the CDR3, the DNA is TGTGCCAGCACCAACCCAGCCACAGATACGCAGTATTTT. It is translated as CASTNPATDTQYF.

This clonotype was counted only a few times. The chain employs TRBV6-5 and TRBJ2-7; D may be TRBD1 (5 bases). With 0 bases removed from V and 2 bases from J, the gap between germline ends came to 8 bases. There are 14 residues in the CDR3. CDR1 and CDR2 from the germline V gene are MNHEY and SVGAGI. This chain's CDR3 is CASSYSSRAYEQYV. DNA of the CDR3: TGTGCCAGCAGTTACTCGTCCAGGGCCTACGAGCAGTACGTC.

A few counts support this clonotype. The chain is built from TRBV6-1 and TRBJ2-1; 9 bases fit TRBD2. J gave up 8 bases and V 6 bases, and 17 bases lay outside the gene matches. This CDR3 region has 17 residues. CDR1 is MNHNS, CDR2 SASEGT, per germline. The CDR3 region is CASSPGGGRAEFDEQFF. In DNA form, the CDR3 reads TGTGCCAGCAGCCCTGGGGGCGGGAGGGCCGAATTCGATGAGCAGTTCTTC.

This clonotype came up many times. This chain joins TRBV12-3 or TRBV12-4 and TRBJ1-1; D gene ambiguous. With 11 bases removed from V and 6 bases from J, the gap between germline ends came to 16 bases. The CDR3 covers 12 residues. The CDR3 reads CASSRRRAEAFF. As DNA, the CDR3 is TGTGCCTCCAGCAGAAGGCGGGCTGAAGCTTTCTTT.

The rearrangement links TRBV20-1 to TRBJ2-1, with D perhaps being TRBD1 or TRBD2 (5 bases each). With 5 bases removed from V and 10 bases from J, the gap between germline ends came to 12 bases. The CDR3 covers 11 residues. Germline assignment: CDR1 DFQATT and CDR2 SNEGSKA (reference sequence). CDR3 nucleotides: TGCAGTGCTGGGGGTGGGGAAGAGCAGTTCTTC. As protein: CSAGGGEEQFF.

The rearrangement joins TRBV12-3 or TRBV12-4 to TRBJ2-1; no definite D call. Trimming took 7 bases from V and 0 from J, leaving 7 bases between them. The CDR3 consists of 13 residues. CDR3 loop: CASTERSYNEQFF. The CDR3, as DNA: TGTGCCAGCACCGAACGCTCCTACAATGAGCAGTTCTTC.